Given below is one T cell receptor (beta chain) in context. This sample is drawn from a study of OX40 agonist ivuxolimab in advanced cancers. The assay was immunoSEQ multiplex PCR, and TCRdb's table has in-frame clones only and misses some. The sample includes 75,000 to 100,000 clones, 85% to 95% of them seen just once. The V end was cut by 0 bases, the J end by 7 bases, with 17 bases between. The CDR3 runs to 15 residues. CDR1 is SGHRS, CDR2 YFSETQ, per germline. The source was CD4+ or CD8+ T cells sorted from blood, collected in a trial of the OX40 agonist ivuxolimab. The chain combines TRBV5-1 with TRBJ2-7, with a weak D call TRBD2 (5 bases). This receptor was taken from an adult with an advanced solid tumor such as melanoma, head and neck, liver or kidney cancer. The CDR3 protein is CASSLDVGQRGEQYF. The CDR3 DNA is TGCGCCAGCAGCTTGGATGTCGGGCAGCGAGGGGAGCAGTACTTC.